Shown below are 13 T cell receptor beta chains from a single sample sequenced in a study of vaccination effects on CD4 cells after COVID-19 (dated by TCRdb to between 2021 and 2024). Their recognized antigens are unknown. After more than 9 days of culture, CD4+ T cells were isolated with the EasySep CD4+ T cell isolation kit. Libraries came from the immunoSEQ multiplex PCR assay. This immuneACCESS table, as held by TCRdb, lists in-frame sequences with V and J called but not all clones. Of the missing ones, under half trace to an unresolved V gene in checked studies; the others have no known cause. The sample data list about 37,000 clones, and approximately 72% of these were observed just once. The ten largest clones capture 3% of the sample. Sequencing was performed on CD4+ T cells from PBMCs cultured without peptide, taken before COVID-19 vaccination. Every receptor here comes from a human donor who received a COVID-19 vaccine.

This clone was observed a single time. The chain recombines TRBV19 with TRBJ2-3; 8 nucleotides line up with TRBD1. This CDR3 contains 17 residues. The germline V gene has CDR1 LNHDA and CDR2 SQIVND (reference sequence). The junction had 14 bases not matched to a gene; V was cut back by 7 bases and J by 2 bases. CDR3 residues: CASKTGMTGADTDTQYF. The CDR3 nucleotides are TGTGCCAGTAAAACGGGGATGACAGGGGCGGACACAGATACGCAGTATTTT.

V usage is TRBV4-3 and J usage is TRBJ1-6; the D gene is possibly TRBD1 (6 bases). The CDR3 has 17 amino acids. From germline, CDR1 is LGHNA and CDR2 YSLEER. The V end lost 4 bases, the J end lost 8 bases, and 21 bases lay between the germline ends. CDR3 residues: CASSPTGSQGVDSPLHF. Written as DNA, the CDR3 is TGCGCCAGCAGCCCGACAGGCTCACAAGGTGTCGATTCACCCCTCCACTTT.

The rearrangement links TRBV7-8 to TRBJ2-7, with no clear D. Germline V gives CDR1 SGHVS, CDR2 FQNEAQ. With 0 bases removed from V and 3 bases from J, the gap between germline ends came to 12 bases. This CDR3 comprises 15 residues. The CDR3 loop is CASSLASQAYYEQYF. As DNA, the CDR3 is TGTGCCAGCAGCTTAGCGTCCCAGGCCTACTACGAGCAGTACTTC.

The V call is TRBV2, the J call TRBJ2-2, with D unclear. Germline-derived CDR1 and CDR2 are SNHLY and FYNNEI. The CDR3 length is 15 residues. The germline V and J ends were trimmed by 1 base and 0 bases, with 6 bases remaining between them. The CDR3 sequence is CASSEVGSNTGELFF. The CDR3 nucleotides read TGTGCCAGCAGTGAAGTGGGTTCGAACACCGGGGAGCTGTTTTTT.

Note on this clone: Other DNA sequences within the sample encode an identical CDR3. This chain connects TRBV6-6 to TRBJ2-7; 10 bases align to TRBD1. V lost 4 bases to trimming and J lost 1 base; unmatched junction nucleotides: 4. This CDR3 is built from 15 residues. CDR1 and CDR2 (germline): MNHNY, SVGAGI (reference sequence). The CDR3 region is CASSSKGQGSYEQYF. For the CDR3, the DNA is TGTGCCAGCAGTTCAAAGGGACAGGGGTCCTACGAGCAGTACTTC.

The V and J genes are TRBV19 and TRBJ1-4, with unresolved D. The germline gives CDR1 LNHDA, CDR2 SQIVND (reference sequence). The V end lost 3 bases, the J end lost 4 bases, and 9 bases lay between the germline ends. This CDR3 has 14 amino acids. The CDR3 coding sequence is TGTGCCAGTAGTATCGACGGGTTTAATGAAAAACTGTTTTTT. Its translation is CASSIDGFNEKLFF.

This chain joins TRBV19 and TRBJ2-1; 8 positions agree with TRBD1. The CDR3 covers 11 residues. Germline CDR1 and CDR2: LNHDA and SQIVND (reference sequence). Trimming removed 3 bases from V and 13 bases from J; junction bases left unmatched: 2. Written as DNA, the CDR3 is TGTGCCAGTAGTATTGGGACAGGACAGTTCTTC. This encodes CASSIGTGQFF.

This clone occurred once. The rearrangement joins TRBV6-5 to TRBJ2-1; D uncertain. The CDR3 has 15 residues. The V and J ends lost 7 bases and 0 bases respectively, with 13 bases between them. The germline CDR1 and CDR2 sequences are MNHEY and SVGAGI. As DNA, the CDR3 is TGTGCCAGCATGAGGACCTCGAGCTCCTACAATGAGCAGTTCTTC. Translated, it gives CASMRTSSSYNEQFF.

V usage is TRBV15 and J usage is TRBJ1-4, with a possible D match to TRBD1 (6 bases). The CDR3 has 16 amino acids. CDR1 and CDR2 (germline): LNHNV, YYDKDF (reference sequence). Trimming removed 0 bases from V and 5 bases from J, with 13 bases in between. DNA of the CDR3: TGTGCCACCAGCAGAGATGGGAGGGGGGGGAATGAAAAACTGTTTTTT. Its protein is CATSRDGRGGNEKLFF.

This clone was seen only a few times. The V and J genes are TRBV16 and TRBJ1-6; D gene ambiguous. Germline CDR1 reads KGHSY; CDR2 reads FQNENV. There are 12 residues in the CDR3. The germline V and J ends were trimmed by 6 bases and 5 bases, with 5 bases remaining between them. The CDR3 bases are TGTGCCAGCAGGGAGGATAATTCACCCCTCCACTTT. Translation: CASREDNSPLHF.

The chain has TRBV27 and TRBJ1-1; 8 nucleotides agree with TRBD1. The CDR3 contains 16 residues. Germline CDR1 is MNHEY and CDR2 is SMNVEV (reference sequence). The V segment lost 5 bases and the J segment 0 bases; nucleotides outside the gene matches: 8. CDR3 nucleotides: TGTGCCAGCAGTCCCCACAGGGGGAGCATGAACACTGAAGCTTTCTTT. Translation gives CASSPHRGSMNTEAFF.

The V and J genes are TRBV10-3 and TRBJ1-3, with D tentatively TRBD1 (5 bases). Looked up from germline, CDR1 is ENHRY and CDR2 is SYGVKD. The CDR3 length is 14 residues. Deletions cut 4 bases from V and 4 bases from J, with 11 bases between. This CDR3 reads CAISAGTVGNTIYF. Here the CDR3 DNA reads TGTGCCATCAGTGCTGGGACTGTAGGAAACACCATATATTTT.

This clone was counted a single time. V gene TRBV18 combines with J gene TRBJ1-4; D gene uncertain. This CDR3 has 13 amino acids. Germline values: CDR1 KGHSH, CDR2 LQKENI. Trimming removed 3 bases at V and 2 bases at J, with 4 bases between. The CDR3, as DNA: TGTGCCAGCTCACCTGGGACTAATGAAAAACTGTTTTTT. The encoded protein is CASSPGTNEKLFF.